What follows are 25 T cell receptor beta chains derived from one specimen sequenced in a study of early T cells in non-severe SARS-CoV-2 infection. TCRdb analysed the 5' RACE reads with MiXCR anew, one entry per CDR3 protein. The data show around 60,000 distinct CDR3 sequences, about 12% seen once. The sequenced material came from whole blood. The receptors were gathered from an adult who was a healthcare worker with PCR-confirmed SARS-CoV-2 infection or an uninfected control (not recorded which).

This clonotype has a handful of counts. The V call is TRBV6-5, the J call TRBJ2-3; TRBD2 matches 8 bases. Germline V CDR1 and CDR2: MNHEY, SVGAGI. The CDR3 consists of 15 residues. V dropped 2 bases and J dropped 5; count of bases not matched to a gene: 6. The CDR3 region has the DNA TGTGCCAGCAGTTACCCGGGAGGGGGTGAAGATACGCAGTATTTT. Protein: CASSYPGGGEDTQYF.

A few counts support this clonotype. The rearrangement links TRBV10-3 to TRBJ2-2; D unclear. The CDR3 length is 14 residues. V lost 7 bases and J lost 0, with 9 bases in between. Germline CDR1 and CDR2: ENHRY and SYGVKD. This CDR3 reads CAINLSPNTGELFF. CDR3 in DNA: TGTGCCATCAATCTCAGCCCGAACACCGGGGAGCTGTTTTTT.

This chain connects TRBV5-4 to TRBJ2-7; TRBD2 aligns across 7 bases. The trim removed 4 bases at V and 4 bases at J, leaving 8 bases unmatched. CDR1 and CDR2 (germline): SGHNT, YYREEE (reference sequence). The CDR3 covers 14 residues. DNA for the CDR3: TGTGCCAGCAGCAAGGCTAGCGGACCGTACGAGCAGTACTTC. Encoded protein: CASSKASGPYEQYF.

This clonotype was seen a few times. The chain has TRBV4-2 and TRBJ2-7; either TRBD1 or TRBD2 may fit D (5 bases each). The CDR3 runs to 16 residues. Germline V lookup: CDR1 LGHNA, CDR2 YNFKEQ. V was clipped by 1 base and J by 2 bases, with 15 bases between them. CDR3 nucleotides: TGTGCCAGCAGCCAAGCCGAGGGGCAGGTCGCCTACGAGCAGTACTTC. It translates to CASSQAEGQVAYEQYF.

This clonotype is deemed medium-sized. The CDR3 coding sequence is TGTGCCAGCTCGCCCAACGGACGGAGGAACACTGAAGCTTTCTTT. This codes for CASSPNGRRNTEAFF. The chain is built from TRBV18 and TRBJ1-1, with D hard to call. The CDR3 totals 15 residues. V was pared by 6 bases and J by 1 base, with 15 bases between. In germline, CDR1 is KGHSH, CDR2 LQKENI.

A few counts support this clonotype. The J gene is TRBJ1-2, the V gene TRBV29-1; D call uncertain. The V end was cut by 8 bases, the J end by 8 bases, with 18 bases between. Germline V gene lookup returns CDR1 SQVTM and CDR2 ANQGSEA. This CDR3 contains 12 residues. CDR3 amino acids: CSLGKGSSGYTF. In nucleotides, the CDR3 is TGCAGCCTGGGAAAAGGGTCGAGCGGCTACACCTTC.

This clonotype has at least ten counts. The rearrangement joins TRBV29-1 to TRBJ1-2; D call uncertain. This CDR3 spans 11 amino acids. Germline-derived CDR1 and CDR2 are SQVTM and ANQGSEA. The ends were cut back, 6 bases at V and 4 bases at J, with 9 bases in the middle. CDR3 bases: TGCAGCGTCCCCCACTTCTATGGCTACACCTTC. This gives the protein CSVPHFYGYTF.

This clonotype came up many times. This chain links TRBV28 with TRBJ2-6; the D is unclear. This CDR3 has 15 amino acids. Trimming stripped 5 bases from V and 0 bases from J, with 8 bases between. CDR1 MDHEN and CDR2 SYDVKM come from the germline V gene. DNA of the CDR3: TGTGCCAGCAGTCCTCACAGCTCTGGGGCCAACGTCCTGACTTTC. Its translation: CASSPHSSGANVLTF. Together with reference TRBV28 and TRBJ2-6, the CDR3 gives the full variable domain: DVKVTQSSRYLVKRTGEKVFLECVQDMDHENMFWYRQDPGLGLRLIYFSYDVKMKEKGDIPEGYSVSREKKERFSLILESASTNQTSMYLCASSPHSSGANVLTFGAGSRLTVL.

Only a few counts were recorded for this clonotype. CDR3 sequence: CAWSAWEGLSTQYF. The CDR3 DNA reads as TGTGCCTGGAGTGCGTGGGAGGGCCTTTCTACGCAGTATTTT. The V call is TRBV30, the J call TRBJ2-3, with TRBD2 matching over 7 bases. Germline CDR1 is GTSNPN and CDR2 is SVGIG (reference sequence). The CDR3 is made up of 14 amino acids. V gave up 1 base and J gave up 8 bases; unmatched junction bases: 9.

This clonotype was picked up many times. The V and J genes are TRBV19 and TRBJ2-2; the D call may be TRBD1 or TRBD2 (5 bases each). Trimming shortened V by 0 bases and J by 6 bases, and 8 bases separated the two germline ends. CDR3 length: 14 residues. The germline V gene encodes CDR1 LNHDA and CDR2 SQIVND (reference sequence). The CDR3 DNA reads as TGTGCCAGTAGTATAGATCGAGGGGCCGGGGAGCTGTTTTTT. Translating gives CASSIDRGAGELFF.

This clonotype appeared many times. The genes are TRBV20-1 and TRBJ2-3; D is tentatively TRBD1 or TRBD2 (5 bases each). The V gene's germline CDR1 is DFQATT and CDR2 SNEGSKA (reference sequence). V dropped 0 bases and J dropped 5 bases, with 15 bases sitting between them. This CDR3 spans 15 amino acids. The CDR3, as DNA: TGCAGTGCTAGAGATAGGGTTTTTGGGGGAGATACGCAGTATTTT. Amino acid sequence: CSARDRVFGGDTQYF.

A word on this clonotype: One end of the junction fails to match germline, which may point to a read error. The chain carries TRBV11-2 and TRBJ1-2; D is unresolved. Germline V gene lookup returns CDR1 SGHAT and CDR2 FQNNGV. The CDR3 extends over 16 amino acids. The CDR3 nucleotides read TGTGTCAGCAGCTTAGTACCCGGAAAAGTGCACTATGGCTACACCTTC. It is translated as CVSSLVPGKVHYGYTF.

A few counts support this clonotype. The V gene is TRBV11-3, the J gene TRBJ1-6; D call uncertain. Germline-derived CDR1 and CDR2 are SGHNT and YENEEA. The CDR3 consists of 12 residues. Trimming shortened V by 4 bases and J by 8 bases, and 6 bases separated the two germline ends. The CDR3 nucleotides read TGTGCCAGCAGCTCCCGGGATTCACCCCTCCACTTT. Translated: CASSSRDSPLHF.

J is TRBJ2-5 and V is TRBV30; D remains unclear. CDR1 GTSNPN and CDR2 SVGIG come from the germline V gene (reference sequence). The V end lost 1 base, the J end lost 5 bases, and 8 bases lay between the germline ends. The CDR3 is 12 amino acids. The CDR3 nucleotides are TGTGCCTGGAGTGGAATGGGGGAGACCCAGTACTTC. This sequence encodes CAWSGMGETQYF.

This clonotype was detected a few times. The chain joins TRBV11-2 to TRBJ2-5; TRBD2 agrees at 7 bases. From germline, CDR1 is SGHAT and CDR2 FQNNGV. CDR3 length: 13 residues. V lost 4 bases, J lost 7 bases, and 6 bases stayed unmatched. The CDR3 here is CASSSGLVATQYF. The CDR3 DNA reads TGTGCCAGCAGCTCAGGACTAGTTGCGACCCAGTACTTC.

This clonotype was observed a handful of times. The V call is TRBV28, the J call TRBJ2-3; 9 nucleotides match TRBD2. Losses at the gene ends were 8 bases for V and 5 bases for J; bases not matched to a gene: 2. This CDR3 has 12 residues. The germline gives CDR1 MDHEN, CDR2 SYDVKM. The CDR3 here is CASAGGRDTQYF. CDR3 DNA sequence: TGTGCCAGCGCGGGGGGGAGAGATACGCAGTATTTT.

The chain combines TRBV2 with TRBJ1-2; 7 nucleotides line up with TRBD1. Germline CDR1 SNHLY, CDR2 FYNNEI. CDR3 length equals 13 residues. Germline trimming cut 11 bases from V and 4 bases from J; bases unmatched to any gene: 10. CDR3 bases: TGTGCCTGCCTCCTCGGGACAGCCTATGGCTACACCTTC. This translates into CACLLGTAYGYTF.

This clonotype has only a few counts. The V and J genes are TRBV29-1 and TRBJ2-3, with D uncertain. This CDR3 region has 14 residues. Germline V gene data show CDR1 as SQVTM and CDR2 as ANQGSEA. Trimming stripped 1 base from V and 2 bases from J, with 10 bases between. Written as DNA, the CDR3 is TGCAGCGTTGAAGGGGCCTTAGCCACAGATACGCAGTATTTT. Encoded protein: CSVEGALATDTQYF.

The chain has TRBV10-3 and TRBJ2-1; D is unresolved. The CDR3 contains 14 residues. The germline CDR1 and CDR2 sequences are ENHRY and SYGVKD. Between the trimmed V and J ends, which lost 6 bases and 9 bases, there was a span of 18 bases. CDR3 sequence reads: CAIRETTKATEQFF. DNA of the CDR3: TGTGCCATCAGAGAGACCACAAAGGCTACTGAGCAGTTCTTC.

J is TRBJ2-7 and V is TRBV28; TRBD1 might be the D (6 bases). Germline lookup yields CDR1 MDHEN and CDR2 SYDVKM. The CDR3 contains 14 residues. The germline V and J ends were trimmed by 4 bases and 4 bases, with 14 bases remaining between them. The chain's CDR3 is CASSSPGAIYEQYF. The CDR3 nucleotides read TGTGCCAGCAGTTCCCCAGGGGCGATTTACGAGCAGTACTTC.

By sample share, this clonotype is medium-sized. The chain is built from TRBV11-3 and TRBJ2-1; 7 positions match TRBD2. Per the germline V gene, CDR1 is SGHNT and CDR2 is YENEEA. The junction had 8 bases not matched to a gene; V was cut back by 0 bases and J by 0 bases. The CDR3 runs 18 residues. CDR3 region: CASSLDQGGSTSYNEQFF. Written as DNA, the CDR3 is TGTGCCAGCAGCTTAGATCAGGGCGGGAGTACCTCCTACAATGAGCAGTTCTTC. The full variable domain, completed using reference TRBV11-3 and TRBJ2-1, is EAGVVQSPRYKIIEKKQPVAFWCNPISGHNTLYWYLQNLGQGPELLIRYENEEAVDDSQLPKDRFSAERLKGVDSTLKIQPAELGDSAVYLCASSLDQGGSTSYNEQFFGPGTRLTVL.

This clonotype came up a few times. This sequence joins TRBV9 and TRBJ2-5, with TRBD2 as a possible D gene (6 bases). Trimming took 1 base from V and 5 from J, leaving 9 bases between them. Germline CDR1 and CDR2: SGDLS and YYNGEE. There are 13 residues in the CDR3. The CDR3 loop is CASSVRLAETQYF. The DNA for the CDR3 is TGTGCCAGCAGCGTACGGCTAGCGGAGACCCAGTACTTC.

The J gene is TRBJ2-5, the V gene TRBV10-1; no firm D call. Germline loops: CDR1 WNHNN, CDR2 SYGVQD (reference sequence). The CDR3 totals 16 residues. The V end was cut by 2 bases, the J end by 3 bases, with 16 bases between. The CDR3, as DNA: TGCGCCAGCAGTGAGAACCCTCAAGACGGAAAAGAGACCCAGTACTTC. Encoded protein: CASSENPQDGKETQYF.

This clonotype appeared a few times. The V and J genes are TRBV12-3 or TRBV12-4 and TRBJ2-2; no firm D call. Deletions cut 3 bases from V and 5 bases from J, with 10 bases between. This CDR3 comprises 14 residues. CDR3 DNA sequence: TGTGCCAGCAGTTTTTCGGGTCGGACCGGGGAGCTGTTTTTT. Its translation: CASSFSGRTGELFF.

The table lists this clonotype with many counts. The junction departs from the called germline gene at one end, perhaps through a read error. V is TRBV20-1 and J is TRBJ2-2; 14 positions match TRBD2. The CDR3 runs to 14 residues. Germline CDR1 and CDR2: DFQATT and SNEGSKA (reference sequence). The CDR3 is CSTTSGRAAGELFF. The CDR3 region has the DNA TGCAGTACGACTAGCGGGAGGGCCGCCGGGGAGCTTTTTTTT.